Below, 7 T cell receptor beta chains from the same sample are listed, as sequenced in a study of OX40 agonist ivuxolimab in advanced cancers. Assay: immunoSEQ multiplex PCR; the TCRdb copy retains only in-frame clones and omits some. The repertoire consists of tens of thousands of clones, with about 94% occurring once and the leading ten covering less than 20%. The sequencing here drew on CD4+ or CD8+ T cells sorted from blood, taken in a trial of the OX40 agonist ivuxolimab. The source of these receptors is an adult with an advanced solid tumor such as melanoma, head and neck, liver or kidney cancer.

The chain has TRBV6-5 and TRBJ1-2; the D gene is possibly TRBD1 (5 bases). Germline V gene data show CDR1 as MNHEY and CDR2 as SVGAGI. V gave up 6 bases and J gave up 8 bases, with 25 bases separating them. This CDR3 contains 16 residues. DNA for the CDR3: TGTGCCAGCAGCTACGCTGGGGCAGGACAACTTATGGGCTACACCTTC. Its translation is CASSYAGAGQLMGYTF.

The chain carries TRBV6-1 and TRBJ2-1; D remains unclear. CDR1 and CDR2 from the germline V gene are MNHNS and SASEGT. Trimming took off 4 bases at V and 1 base at J, with 8 bases between the two ends. This CDR3 comprises 14 residues. The CDR3 protein is CASSARLSYNEQFF. CDR3 DNA sequence: TGTGCCAGCAGTGCCCGGCTGTCCTACAATGAGCAGTTCTTC.

V gene TRBV5-5 combines with J gene TRBJ1-1; D might be TRBD1 (5 bases). V lost 2 bases, J lost 6 bases, and 14 bases lay in between. Germline lookup yields CDR1 SGHKS and CDR2 YYEKEE (reference sequence). The CDR3 runs to 14 residues. For the CDR3, the DNA is TGTGCCAGCAGCTTTTGGACGGGAGGGGCTGAAGCTTTCTTT. Amino acid sequence: CASSFWTGGAEAFF.

The chain is built from TRBV5-4 and TRBJ1-1; D is ambiguous. The length of the CDR3 is 13 residues. CDR1 and CDR2 from the germline V gene are SGHNT and YYREEE (reference sequence). The ends were cut back, 4 bases at V and 0 bases at J, with 7 bases in the middle. The CDR3 bases are TGTGCCAGCAGCCCCTGGATGAACACTGAAGCTTTCTTT. Translation: CASSPWMNTEAFF.

The chain carries TRBV5-1 and TRBJ2-7, with D possibly matching TRBD2 (6 bases). V shed 4 bases and J shed 4 bases, with 27 bases lying between them. The CDR3 sequence is 18 residues long. CDR1 and CDR2 from the germline V gene are SGHRS and YFSETQ. Here the CDR3 DNA reads TGCGCCAGCAGCCCCCGAGCCCCGACTCGGGACGGGAGTTACGAGCAGTACTTC. Its translation: CASSPRAPTRDGSYEQYF. The variable domain in full, completed from reference TRBV5-1 and TRBJ2-7, reads KAGVTQTPRYLIKTRGQQVTLSCSPISGHRSVSWYQQTPGQGLQFLFEYFSETQRNKGNFPGRFSGRQFSNSRSEMNVSTLELGDSALYLCASSPRAPTRDGSYEQYFGPGTRLTVT.

This rearrangement joins TRBV27 to TRBJ2-3, with 7 bases matching TRBD1. Germline CDR1 reads MNHEY; CDR2 reads SMNVEV (reference sequence). The J segment lost 1 base and the V segment lost 5 bases, leaving 6 bases of the junction unmatched. This CDR3 spans 15 amino acids. In DNA, the CDR3 is TGTGCCAGCAGTCGATTCGGACAGGGCACAGATACGCAGTATTTT. Amino acids: CASSRFGQGTDTQYF.

The chain has TRBV5-5 and TRBJ1-2; D unclear. Per the germline V gene, CDR1 is SGHKS and CDR2 is YYEKEE (reference sequence). CDR3 length: 14 amino acids. V lost 6 bases to trimming and J lost 0 bases, with 12 bases between them. CDR3 sequence (DNA): TGTGCCAGCACTTCTCGTGGACCTAACTATGGCTACACCTTC. Its protein is CASTSRGPNYGYTF.